The clone carrying this TCR beta chain was recorded at least ten times. This sample is part of a study of T cells in Graves' hyperthyroidism and ophthalmopathy. The investigators amplified TCR beta CDR3 regions from RNA transcripts. The TCR CDR3 was amplified in a first-round RT-PCR using the HTBI primer set. TCRdb recomputed calls from the multiplex PCR reads with MiXCR, one row per CDR3 protein. The table has fewer than 650,000 distinct CDR3 sequences, 14% seen once; the top ten hold around 13%. The CDR3 runs to 14 residues. The germline V gene encodes CDR1 DFQATT and CDR2 SNEGSKA (reference sequence). V was clipped by 8 bases and J by 0 bases; unmatched bases: 7.

The J gene is TRBJ2-1, the V gene TRBV20-1; 7 bases fit TRBD1. The sequenced sample consisted of blood. The receptor was derived from a woman in her forties with Graves' hyperthyroidism. The CDR3 DNA reads as TGCAGTATCCCGGGACAGAACTCCTACAATGAGCAGTTCTTC. This encodes CSIPGQNSYNEQFF.